The following is a TCR beta chain sequence with its context. V was clipped by 3 bases and J by 4 bases; unmatched bases: 6. The CDR3 covers 16 residues. Per the germline V gene, CDR1 is GTSNPN and CDR2 is SVGIG (reference sequence). The data stem from a study of blood T cell repertoires in COVID-19. For the study at large: Some COVID-19 samples were acute and others convalescent; all came from the United States, Italy and Spain. From T cells, B-cell-depleted T cells, or PBMCs came the material, which was cDNA or gDNA.

Study processing details: Quantification of nucleated cells was approximated via reference gene primer amplification. Method: immunoSEQ multiplex PCR; TCRdb's copy keeps in-frame clones and lacks some. The V and J calls and clone size were taken over from that table, and D and trimming were inferred from the DNA. The repertoire holds some 250,000 clones, with approximately 80% as singletons. This sequence originates from a man between 35 and 55 years old with acute or convalescent COVID-19. This chain connects TRBV30 to TRBJ2-2; 12 bases line up with TRBD2. Sequencing input: peripheral blood. The CDR3 reads CAWSALGLAGTGELFF. CDR3 sequence (DNA): TGTGCCTGGAGCGCCCTGGGACTAGCGGGCACCGGGGAGCTGTTTTTT.